These T cell receptor beta chains were read from a single sample in a study of cytomegalovirus exposure and HLA in healthy donors. Here immunoSEQ multiplex PCR was the method, and the copy in TCRdb shows in-frame clones only, minus some. Of 170,000 or so clones in the sample, around 84% were seen once. The sample comprised PBMCs. The receptors here all came from a man aged 18 to 30 in good health and CMV-seronegative. Both conserved end residues are part of each CDR3. Fields, in order: J gene, V gene, CDR3 length, clone size, D gene, CDR3 DNA, CDR3 protein. The D gene is left open where the match is weak. Expanded clones get a size class; other rows say once, few or many, or leave the size out.

>TRBJ1-2|TRBV13|16|once|TRBD1
TGTGCCAGCAGCTCCCGGGGTTTCACAGGGGGGAATGGCTACACCTTC
CASSSRGFTGGNGYTF
>TRBJ2-5|TRBV10-3|13|-|TRBD2
TGTGCCATCAGTGAGAGGGAGGGAGAGACCCAGTACTTC
CAISEREGETQYF
>TRBJ2-7|TRBV4-2|14|-|TRBD1
TGTGCCAGCAGCCACCCCCGGACAGGGGTCGAGCAGTACTTC
CASSHPRTGVEQYF
>TRBJ2-1|TRBV6-5|16|-|TRBD1
TGTGCCAGCAGTTACTTTAGGACAGGGGGCTACAATGAGCAGTTCTTC
CASSYFRTGGYNEQFF
>TRBJ2-7|TRBV12-2|15|-|-
TGTGCAAGTCGCTTTTCTAGCGGGGTCTCCTACGAGCAGTACTTC
CASRFSSGVSYEQYF
>TRBJ1-2|TRBV6-1|12|-|-
TGTGCCAGCAGTGGAAACAGCTATGGCTACACCTTC
CASSGNSYGYTF
>TRBJ1-1|TRBV2|18|-|TRBD1
TGTGCCAGCAGTGGAGGACAAGGGGGCCCCCGGCATGGGTTTGAAGCTTTCTTT
CASSGGQGGPRHGFEAFF
>TRBJ2-7|TRBV5-1|15|few|-
TGCGCCAGCAGCTTAGATACAGGGCACTCCTACGAGCAGTACTTC
CASSLDTGHSYEQYF
>TRBJ2-7|TRBV7-9|16|few|TRBD1
TGTGCCAGCAGCTTAGCGGGTGGGACAGGGACCCACGAGCAGTACTTC
CASSLAGGTGTHEQYF
>TRBJ2-1|TRBV7-2|15|once|TRBD1
TGTGCCAGCAGCTGGACAGGTGACTCCTACAATGAGCAGTTCTTC
CASSWTGDSYNEQFF
>TRBJ1-2|TRBV9|14|-|TRBD1
TGTGCCAGCAGCGCCGGACAGGGGAGCTATGGCTACACCTTC
CASSAGQGSYGYTF
>TRBJ2-1|TRBV5-1|14|few|-
TGCGCCAGCAGCTTCCGACTAGAAGGCCATGAGCAGTTCTTC
CASSFRLEGHEQFF
>TRBJ2-7|TRBV27|16|-|TRBD1
TGTGCCAGCAGTACGCTAATCACGACAGGGGTGGGGGAGCAGTACTTC
CASSTLITTGVGEQYF
>TRBJ2-4|TRBV6-5|15|-|TRBD1
TGTGCCAGCAGTACACGACAGGGGGCGAGAGACATTCAGTACTTC
CASSTRQGARDIQYF
>TRBJ1-5|TRBV5-8|15|-|-
TGTGCCAGCAGCCCGCAGGGGCTAGGCAATCAGCCCCAGCATTTT
CASSPQGLGNQPQHF
>TRBJ1-3|TRBV5-4|15|once|-
TGTGCCAGCAGCTTGGGCCAGGGTTACGGAAACACCATATATTTT
CASSLGQGYGNTIYF
>TRBJ1-2|TRBV2|14|-|-
TGTGCCAGCAGTCAACAGTTTCCTAACTATGGCTACACCTTC
CASSQQFPNYGYTF